The 27 T cell receptor beta chains in this list originate from one sample, sequenced in a study of cytomegalovirus exposure and HLA in healthy donors (dated by TCRdb to 2015 to 2018). The method behind the library was the immunoSEQ multiplex PCR assay. The source is immuneACCESS, and TCRdb retained only in-frame sequences with V and J called. Part of the clones is not carried over; for the studies checked, unresolved V genes explain less than half of this, and the remainder is unexplained. The sample contains roughly 140,000 clones, around 90% of them found a single time. Jointly, the top ten make up over 3% of the sample. Sequencing used PBMCs. These receptors came from a young woman in good health and CMV-seropositive.

The chain combines TRBV19 with TRBJ2-2; 9 bases align to TRBD1. Germline CDR1 LNHDA, CDR2 SQIVND (reference sequence). The CDR3 runs to 16 residues. V trimming: 6 bases; J trimming: 7 bases; junction bases outside the gene matches: 12. Written as DNA, the CDR3 is TGTGCCAGTAGACCCCCGGGACAGGGATGGGGCGGGGAGCTGTTTTTT. Encoded protein: CASRPPGQGWGGELFF.

This clone was seen just once. This chain uses TRBV7-2 with TRBJ1-4; a possible D gene is TRBD1 (5 bases). Per the germline V gene, CDR1 is SGHTA and CDR2 is FQGNSA. V gave up 5 bases and J gave up 8 bases, with 15 bases separating them. The CDR3 loop spans 14 amino acids. This CDR3 is CASSPGHSEEKLFF. For the CDR3, the DNA is TGTGCCAGCAGCCCCGGACATTCAGAGGAAAAACTGTTTTTT.

J is TRBJ2-7 and V is TRBV6-5; D gene unclear. Germline CDR1 is MNHEY and CDR2 is SVGAGI. The CDR3 length is 16 residues. The germline V and J ends were trimmed by 3 bases and 2 bases, with 17 bases remaining between them. This chain's CDR3 is CASSYGGRSLPYEQYF. The DNA for the CDR3 is TGTGCCAGCAGTTATGGCGGCAGATCCCTTCCCTACGAGCAGTACTTC.

Turning to this clone: The junction shows a germline mismatch at one end, possibly a read error. The chain joins TRBV7-2 to TRBJ2-7, with TRBD2 as a possible D gene (6 bases). The CDR3 has 11 amino acids. Germline assignment: CDR1 SGHTA and CDR2 FQGNSA. Here the CDR3 reads CASSLGGVRHF. CDR3 nucleotides: TGTGCCAGCAGCTTAGGGGGGGTCAGACACTTC. The whole variable domain, filled in from reference TRBV7-2 and TRBJ2-7, reads GAGVSQSPSNKVTEKGKDVELRCDPISGHTALYWYRQSLGQGLEFLIYFQGNSAPDKSGLPSDRFSAERTGGSVSTLTIQRTQQEDSAVYLCASSLGGVRHFGPGTRLTVT.

The sample holds a few counts of this clone. V usage is TRBV19 and J usage is TRBJ2-7, with a weak D call TRBD2 (6 bases). V was trimmed by 5 bases and J by 2 bases, leaving 13 bases between them. The CDR3 spans 14 residues. Germline assignment: CDR1 LNHDA and CDR2 SQIVND (reference sequence). The CDR3 DNA is TGTGCCAGTAGTCCGGACTACCCCGCCTACGAGCAGTACTTC. Protein: CASSPDYPAYEQYF.

V and J are TRBV2 and TRBJ2-1; 11 bases agree with TRBD2. V was pared by 6 bases and J by 0 bases, with 10 bases of the junction left unmatched. This CDR3 comprises 18 residues. The germline CDR1 and CDR2 sequences are SNHLY and FYNNEI. CDR3 sequence: CASSGGLAGPISYNEQFF. The CDR3 DNA is TGTGCCAGCAGCGGTGGACTAGCGGGCCCTATCTCCTACAATGAGCAGTTCTTC.

The rearrangement uses TRBV7-8 and TRBJ2-5, with D maybe TRBD1 (6 bases). The CDR3 sequence is 13 residues long. V shed 5 bases and J shed 2 bases, with 9 bases lying between them. Germline CDR1 reads SGHVS; CDR2 reads FQNEAQ. CDR3 amino acids: CASSRTEQETQYF. The CDR3 region has the DNA TGTGCCAGCAGCCGGACAGAACAAGAGACCCAGTACTTC.

The table lists this clone with a few counts. The chain couples TRBV7-2 to TRBJ2-1, with 9 positions matching TRBD2. V gave up 1 base and J gave up 6 bases; unmatched junction bases: 4. This CDR3 contains 15 residues. CDR1 and CDR2 (germline): SGHTA, FQGNSA. As DNA, the CDR3 is TGTGCCAGCAGCTTAGGGACTAGCGCGATCAATGAGCAGTTCTTC. Its protein product is CASSLGTSAINEQFF. The variable domain in full, with the rest retrieved from reference TRBV7-2 and TRBJ2-1, is GAGVSQSPSNKVTEKGKDVELRCDPISGHTALYWYRQSLGQGLEFLIYFQGNSAPDKSGLPSDRFSAERTGGSVSTLTIQRTQQEDSAVYLCASSLGTSAINEQFFGPGTRLTVL.

This clone was seen once. The chain joins TRBV27 to TRBJ2-3, with 7 bases lining up with TRBD1. The length of the CDR3 is 16 residues. Germline CDR1 MNHEY, CDR2 SMNVEV (reference sequence). The junction had 7 bases not matched to a gene; V was cut back by 4 bases and J by 0 bases. CDR3 DNA sequence: TGTGCCAGCAGTTCTACAGGGGTGGGTAGCACAGATACGCAGTATTTT. Encoded protein: CASSSTGVGSTDTQYF.

The chain couples TRBV4-2 to TRBJ2-7; 9 nucleotides agree with TRBD2. The trim removed 3 bases at V and 4 bases at J, leaving 4 bases unmatched. This CDR3 spans 14 amino acids. CDR1 and CDR2 from the germline V gene are LGHNA and YNFKEQ. The CDR3 protein is CASSQLAGEYEQYF. The CDR3 DNA sequence: TGTGCCAGCAGCCAGTTAGCGGGAGAATACGAGCAGTACTTC.

This chain connects TRBV15 to TRBJ1-4; D uncertain. This CDR3 contains 13 residues. The V gene's germline CDR1 is LNHNV and CDR2 YYDKDF (reference sequence). Between the trimmed V and J ends, which lost 3 bases and 3 bases, there was a span of 5 bases. The CDR3 DNA is TGTGCCACCAGCAGGTACTCTAATGAAAAACTGTTTTTT. It codes for CATSRYSNEKLFF.

The table lists this clone with a count of one. For the CDR3, the DNA is TGTGCCAGCAGTGAAGATGGCGGGATTCAAGAGACCCAGTACTTC. It yields the protein CASSEDGGIQETQYF. The V and J genes are TRBV2 and TRBJ2-5; possible D gene TRBD2, 6 bases. The germline V gene encodes CDR1 SNHLY and CDR2 FYNNEI. The ends were cut back, 1 base at V and 2 bases at J, with 11 bases in the middle. This CDR3 spans 15 amino acids.

The J gene is TRBJ1-4, the V gene TRBV25-1; D gene ambiguous. Germline CDR1 is MGHDK and CDR2 is SYGVNS. V was cut by 4 bases and J by 7 bases, with 13 bases left in between. This CDR3 comprises 14 residues. The CDR3 nucleotides are TGTGCCAGCAGTGCGGCGGGGTACGGTGAAAAACTGTTTTTT. Its translation is CASSAAGYGEKLFF.

The chain couples TRBV7-2 to TRBJ2-1, with 7 positions matching TRBD2. The CDR3 extends over 15 amino acids. V trimming: 5 bases; J trimming: 2 bases; junction bases outside the gene matches: 6. Germline lookup yields CDR1 SGHTA and CDR2 FQGNSA. CDR3 amino acids: CASSGSSGPYNEQFF. The CDR3 DNA sequence: TGTGCCAGCAGCGGCTCTAGCGGTCCCTACAATGAGCAGTTCTTC. The full variable domain, completed using reference TRBV7-2 and TRBJ2-1, is GAGVSQSPSNKVTEKGKDVELRCDPISGHTALYWYRQSLGQGLEFLIYFQGNSAPDKSGLPSDRFSAERTGGSVSTLTIQRTQQEDSAVYLCASSGSSGPYNEQFFGPGTRLTVL.

This clone has a single count. In nucleotides, the CDR3 is TGTGCCAGCAGCTCTGCTAGCGGGAGTCTACTTCAGTACTTC. This codes for CASSSASGSLLQYF. The rearrangement joins TRBV7-8 to TRBJ2-7, with TRBD2 matching over 10 bases. The ends lost 4 bases at V and 10 bases at J; junction bases unmatched: 10. This CDR3 is 14 amino acids long. Germline-derived CDR1 and CDR2 are SGHVS and FQNEAQ.

The chain uses TRBV2 and TRBJ2-7; a possible D gene is TRBD1 (6 bases). Trimming shortened V by 5 bases and J by 3 bases, and 11 bases separated the two germline ends. The germline V gene has CDR1 SNHLY and CDR2 FYNNEI. This CDR3 contains 13 residues. The DNA for the CDR3 is TGTGCCAGCAGTCAGGGGACAATCTACGAGCAGTACTTC. Translating gives CASSQGTIYEQYF.

There are a few counts of this clone. V and J are TRBV10-1 and TRBJ2-3; the match to TRBD1 covers 8 bases. The trim removed 10 bases at V and 3 bases at J, leaving 9 bases unmatched. Germline assignment: CDR1 WNHNN and CDR2 SYGVQD (reference sequence). The length of the CDR3 is 14 residues. CDR3 sequence reads: CATQRDRHTDTQYF. CDR3 DNA sequence: TGCGCCACCCAACGGGACAGGCATACAGATACGCAGTATTTT.

The chain has TRBV27 and TRBJ2-3; tentative D call: TRBD2 (5 bases). Looked up from germline, CDR1 is MNHEY and CDR2 is SMNVEV (reference sequence). The CDR3 length is 15 residues. V shed 3 bases and J shed 6 bases, with 16 bases lying between them. This CDR3 reads CASSLNGLHADTQYF. CDR3 nucleotide sequence: TGTGCCAGCAGTTTGAATGGACTCCATGCGGATACGCAGTATTTT.

This clone was detected many times. The rearrangement joins TRBV28 to TRBJ2-7; unclear D gene. The CDR3 spans 16 residues. Trimming stripped 3 bases from V and 2 bases from J, with 17 bases between. Germline CDR1 MDHEN, CDR2 SYDVKM. The CDR3 protein is CASSFLKLDQAYEQYF. The CDR3 nucleotides are TGTGCCAGCAGTTTCTTAAAACTTGACCAGGCCTACGAGCAGTACTTC.

The J gene is TRBJ2-6, the V gene TRBV9, with 8 bases lining up with TRBD1. The CDR3 is 18 amino acids. Trimming took 3 bases from V and 0 from J; bases not matched to a gene: 8. Germline V CDR1 and CDR2: SGDLS, YYNGEE. CDR3 amino acids: CASSATGGQSSGANVLTF. The CDR3 DNA follows: TGTGCCAGCAGCGCAACAGGGGGGCAGTCCTCTGGGGCCAACGTCCTGACTTTC.

The genes are TRBV10-3 and TRBJ2-2, with a tentative D call TRBD2 (5 bases). CDR1 and CDR2 (germline): ENHRY, SYGVKD. CDR3 length: 12 amino acids. Trimming cost V 10 bases and J 8 bases, with 14 bases left between them. CDR3 sequence (DNA): TGTGCCACAGCGGTTTCGGTGGGGGAGCTGTTTTTT. Translated, it gives CATAVSVGELFF.

The genes are TRBV27 and TRBJ1-2; no clear D gene. The V end lost 4 bases, the J end lost 3 bases, and 9 bases lay between the germline ends. Per the germline V gene, CDR1 is MNHEY and CDR2 is SMNVEV (reference sequence). The CDR3 loop spans 13 amino acids. As DNA, the CDR3 is TGTGCCAGCAGTTCCGGCGGCTACTATGGCTACACCTTC. The encoded protein is CASSSGGYYGYTF.

The V gene is TRBV28, the J gene TRBJ2-7; the D gene is possibly TRBD1 (8 bases). Trimming took off 7 bases at V and 6 bases at J, with 16 bases between the two ends. In germline, CDR1 is MDHEN, CDR2 SYDVKM. The CDR3 has 13 residues. This CDR3 reads CASIRTGRGEQYF. The CDR3 DNA reads TGTGCCAGCATACGGACAGGGAGGGGCGAGCAGTACTTC.

J is TRBJ2-1 and V is TRBV5-1; 11 bases match TRBD2. The CDR3 has 15 amino acids. The germline V gene has CDR1 SGHRS and CDR2 YFSETQ. V shed 3 bases, J shed 6 bases, and the junction held 5 bases outside the gene matches. CDR3 sequence (DNA): TGCGCCAGCAGCTATGGGACTAGCGGAATCAATGAGCAGTTCTTC. It is translated as CASSYGTSGINEQFF.

The chain uses TRBV5-1 and TRBJ2-7, with 9 nucleotides matching TRBD2. The CDR3 spans 16 residues. The trim removed 2 bases at V and 6 bases at J, leaving 12 bases unmatched. Germline loops: CDR1 SGHRS, CDR2 YFSETQ. The CDR3 DNA sequence: TGCGCCAGCAGCTTTGTTCTGGGACTAGCACCTCTCGAGCAGTACTTC. Translated: CASSFVLGLAPLEQYF.

The chain has TRBV5-1 and TRBJ2-7; weak D call: TRBD2 (7 bases). Trimming shortened V by 0 bases and J by 5 bases, and 18 bases separated the two germline ends. This CDR3 has 16 amino acids. Germline V gene data show CDR1 as SGHRS and CDR2 as YFSETQ. The CDR3, as DNA: TGCGCCAGCAGCTTGGGCATGGGGGGGCTCAGTGACGAGCAGTACTTC. Its translation is CASSLGMGGLSDEQYF.

The chain links TRBV10-1 to TRBJ2-3, with TRBD2 matching 8 bases. Germline CDR1 WNHNN, CDR2 SYGVQD (reference sequence). This CDR3 has 14 amino acids. The junction had 4 bases not matched to a gene; V was cut back by 6 bases and J by 2 bases. The CDR3 nucleotides read TGCGCCAGCAGCGGGAGGGCCGTCACAGATACGCAGTATTTT. The encoded protein is CASSGRAVTDTQYF.